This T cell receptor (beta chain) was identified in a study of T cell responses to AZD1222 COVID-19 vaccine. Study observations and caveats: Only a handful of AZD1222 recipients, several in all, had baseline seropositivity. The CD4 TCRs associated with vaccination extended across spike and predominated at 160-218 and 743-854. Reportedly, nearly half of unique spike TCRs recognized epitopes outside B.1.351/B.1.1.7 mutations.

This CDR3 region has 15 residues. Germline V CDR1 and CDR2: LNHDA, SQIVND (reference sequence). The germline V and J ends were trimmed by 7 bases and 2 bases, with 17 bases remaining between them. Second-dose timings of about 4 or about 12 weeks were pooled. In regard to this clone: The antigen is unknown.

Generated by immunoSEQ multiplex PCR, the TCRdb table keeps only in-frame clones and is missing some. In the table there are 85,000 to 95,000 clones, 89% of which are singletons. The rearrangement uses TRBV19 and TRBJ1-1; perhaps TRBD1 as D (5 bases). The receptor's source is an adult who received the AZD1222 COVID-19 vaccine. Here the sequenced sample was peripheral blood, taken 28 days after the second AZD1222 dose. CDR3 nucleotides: TGTGCCAGTAAGCGGGGGATTTCGTTAAACACTGAAGCTTTCTTT. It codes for CASKRGISLNTEAFF.